Listed below are T cell receptor beta chains from one sample, sequenced in a study of human T cells and chemical hapten exposure. TCRdb re-called the RACE reads through MiXCR, storing one row per CDR3 protein. The sample includes about 80,000 distinct CDR3 sequences, around 15% seen only once; the top ten take roughly 4.6%. The specimen comprised whole blood, sampled in connection with sensitization to the hapten diphenylcyclopropenone (DPC). The receptors here all came from a woman aged 45 to 65 with alopecia areata. Some clones in this sample may be carry-over from other donors' samples. The CDR3 runs from the conserved cysteine through the conserved F or W. A D gene is named only where the DNA matches it firmly. Some rows mark clone size as missing; the rest say once, few, many or name a class of expanded clone.

j_call | d_call | clone_size | v_call | cdr3_nt | cdr3_aa
TRBJ1-1 | - | - | TRBV5-1 | TGCGCCAGCAGCTTGGATTGGGGCTACACTGAAGCTTTCTTT | CASSLDWGYTEAFF
TRBJ1-5 | - | - | TRBV6-5 | TGTGCCAGCAGTTCCATGGACGGTCAGCCCCAGCATTTT | CASSSMDGQPQHF
TRBJ1-6 | TRBD1 | few | TRBV20-1 | TGCAGTGCCCCCACCGGCGGGACAGGGCGATCACCCCTCCACTTT | CSAPTGGTGRSPLHF
TRBJ2-1 | - | few | TRBV6-5 | TGTGCCAGCAGAATGGTGGGGCAATACAATGAGCAGTTCTTC | CASRMVGQYNEQFF
TRBJ2-7 | - | few | TRBV3-1 | TGTGCCAGCAGTCAAGGACAGCCAAGCTACGAGCAGTACTTC | CASSQGQPSYEQYF
TRBJ2-7 | TRBD2 | - | TRBV11-2 | TGTGCCAGCAGCACCGGGACTAGCGGGAGGTGGAACGAGCAGTACTTC | CASSTGTSGRWNEQYF
TRBJ2-1 | TRBD2 | many | TRBV12-3/TRBV12-4 | TGTGCCAGCAAACGCAGTTTATCGCACTTTGGACTAGAAGACAATGAGCAGTTCTTC | CASKRSLSHFGLEDNEQFF
TRBJ1-6 | - | - | TRBV28 | TGTGCCAGCAATTCGGGGACAACCTATAATTCACCCCTCCACTTT | CASNSGTTYNSPLHF
TRBJ1-5 | - | few | TRBV19 | TGTGCCAGTACCGCCGGGACAACGCATCAGCCCCAGCATTTT | CASTAGTTHQPQHF
TRBJ1-5 | - | - | TRBV7-8 | TGTGCCAGCAGCCAACAGGAGAGTAGCAATCAGCCCCAGCATTTT | CASSQQESSNQPQHF
TRBJ1-5 | - | - | TRBV4-2 | TGTGCCAGCAGCCAAGAGGGGATGGGGGCTAGCAATCAGCCCCAGCATTTT | CASSQEGMGASNQPQHF
TRBJ1-4 | - | many | TRBV3-1 | TGTGCCAGCAGCCGGACCTCCCCACGAAAACTGTTTTTT | CASSRTSPRKLFF
TRBJ1-5 | - | many | TRBV28 | TGTGCCAGCAGATCACCCAGCAATCAGCCCCAGCATTTT | CASRSPSNQPQHF
TRBJ2-1 | - | - | TRBV4-1 | TGCGCCAGCAGCCAAGAACCACTGCCGGGAGAGCAGTTCTTC | CASSQEPLPGEQFF
TRBJ2-6 | - | few | TRBV29-1 | TGCAGCGTTGAGACAGCCTCTGGGGCCAACGTCCTGACTTTC | CSVETASGANVLTF
TRBJ2-2 | TRBD2 | - | TRBV5-1 | TGCGCCAGCAGCTCTCTGTCTAGCGGGAACACCGGGGAGCTGTTTTTT | CASSSLSSGNTGELFF
TRBJ2-7 | - | many | TRBV29-1 | TGCAGCGTTGCGGGTCGGGGAGGCTCCTACGAGCAGTACTTC | CSVAGRGGSYEQYF
TRBJ1-5 | - | - | TRBV4-1 | TGCGCCAGCAGCCAAAGAAATCTTGGCAATCAGCCCCAGCATTTT | CASSQRNLGNQPQHF
TRBJ2-7 | - | - | TRBV29-1 | TGCAGCGTAGGTTGGGATTTCTACGAGCAGTACTTC | CSVGWDFYEQYF
TRBJ2-7 | - | many | TRBV20-1 | TGCAGTGCTAGAGAGTCTATCACGGCCTACGAGCAGTACTTC | CSARESITAYEQYF
TRBJ2-5 | TRBD2 | few | TRBV7-2 | TGTGCCAGCAGGAACTCAAGGACTAGCGGGAGGGCGGGCGAGACCCAGTACTTC | CASRNSRTSGRAGETQYF
TRBJ2-1 | - | - | TRBV2 | TGTGCCAGCAGTGAATGGTATGAGCAGTTCTTC | CASSEWYEQFF
TRBJ1-4 | - | few | TRBV27 | TGTGCCAGCAGTTTCGACCCACCCTATGAAAAACTGTTTTTT | CASSFDPPYEKLFF
TRBJ2-5 | - | - | TRBV20-1 | TGCAGTGCTAGAGTGGAGTTCGGGCGGGAGACCCAGTACTTC | CSARVEFGRETQYF
TRBJ2-3 | TRBD2 | many | TRBV20-1 | TGCAGTGCGAGACTAGCGGGAGGCACAGATACGCAGTATTTT | CSARLAGGTDTQYF
TRBJ2-3 | - | - | TRBV6-2/TRBV6-3 | TGTGCCAGCAGTTACGCAGATACGCAGTATTTT | CASSYADTQYF
TRBJ2-7 | - | - | TRBV3-1 | TGTGCCAGCAGCGACAAAACTCGAACCCACGAGCAGTACTTC | CASSDKTRTHEQYF
TRBJ1-5 | - | few | TRBV6-5 | TGTGCCAGCAGTGGACAGCCGAATCAGCCCCAGCATTTT | CASSGQPNQPQHF
TRBJ1-1 | TRBD1 | many | TRBV4-1 | TGCGCCAGCAGCCAGGACAGGGGAGGAAACACTGAAGCTTTCTTT | CASSQDRGGNTEAFF
TRBJ2-7 | - | few | TRBV28 | TGTGCCAGCAGTCCTCACCAAGACAGGAGTTACGAGCAGTACTTC | CASSPHQDRSYEQYF
TRBJ1-3 | - | - | TRBV30 | TGTGCCTGGAGTGTACGGAGGTCCTCTGGAAACACCATATATTTT | CAWSVRRSSGNTIYF
TRBJ2-5 | - | - | TRBV29-1 | TGCAGCGTTGAAGAGACCCAGTACTTC | CSVEETQYF
TRBJ2-4 | TRBD2 | many | TRBV20-1 | TGCAGTGCGACCGGGACTAGCGGGCACGCCAAAAACATTCAGTACTTC | CSATGTSGHAKNIQYF
TRBJ1-1 | - | - | TRBV5-4 | TGTGCCAGCAGCAGGGGACAAGAGAACACTGAAGCTTTCTTT | CASSRGQENTEAFF
TRBJ2-1 | - | - | TRBV5-1 | TGCGCCAGCAGCTTGGGCGCTACTAATGAGCAGTTCTTC | CASSLGATNEQFF
TRBJ2-1 | TRBD2 | - | TRBV5-1 | TGCGCCAGCAGCAGAGCCGGGACTACGGATGAGCAGTTCTTC | CASSRAGTTDEQFF
TRBJ2-1 | - | many | TRBV19 | TGTGCCAGTAGTATCCCCGGGTACAATGAGCAGTTCTTC | CASSIPGYNEQFF
TRBJ2-5 | - | few | TRBV28 | TGTGCCAGCTCTTCCTCTTGGGACAGCGGGTGGGAGACCCAGTACTTC | CASSSSWDSGWETQYF
TRBJ2-7 | - | few | TRBV6-5 | TGTGCCAGCAGTGCGTATATCGGGAGTACCCCCTACGAGCAGTACTTC | CASSAYIGSTPYEQYF
TRBJ1-2 | - | few | TRBV6-6 | TGTGCCAGCAGTTTTAGGCCTCTCTCTGGCTACACCTTC | CASSFRPLSGYTF
TRBJ2-5 | - | - | TRBV24-1 | TGTGCCACCAGTGATTTGAATGGCGGCGGGACAGCAGAAGAGACCCAGTACTTC | CATSDLNGGGTAEETQYF
TRBJ2-3 | - | many | TRBV21-1 | TGTGCCACCGGGGGGACTAGCAAGGATACGCAGTATTTT | CATGGTSKDTQYF
TRBJ2-7 | TRBD1 | - | TRBV4-1 | TGCGCCAGCAGCCGCGCTGAACAGGGGAGCTCCTACGAGCAGTACTTC | CASSRAEQGSSYEQYF
TRBJ2-6 | - | few | TRBV5-6 | TGTGCCAGCAGCTTGGTAGGAGGGCCGGAATCTGGGGCCAACGTCCTGACTTTC | CASSLVGGPESGANVLTF
TRBJ2-2 | TRBD2 | - | TRBV5-1 | TGCGCCAGCAGCTTGACTAGCGGGGACATTAACACCGGGGAGCTGTTTTTT | CASSLTSGDINTGELFF
TRBJ2-4 | - | few | TRBV30 | TGTGCCTGGACCTGGGGGCGTATTCTATACTTC | CAWTWGRILYF